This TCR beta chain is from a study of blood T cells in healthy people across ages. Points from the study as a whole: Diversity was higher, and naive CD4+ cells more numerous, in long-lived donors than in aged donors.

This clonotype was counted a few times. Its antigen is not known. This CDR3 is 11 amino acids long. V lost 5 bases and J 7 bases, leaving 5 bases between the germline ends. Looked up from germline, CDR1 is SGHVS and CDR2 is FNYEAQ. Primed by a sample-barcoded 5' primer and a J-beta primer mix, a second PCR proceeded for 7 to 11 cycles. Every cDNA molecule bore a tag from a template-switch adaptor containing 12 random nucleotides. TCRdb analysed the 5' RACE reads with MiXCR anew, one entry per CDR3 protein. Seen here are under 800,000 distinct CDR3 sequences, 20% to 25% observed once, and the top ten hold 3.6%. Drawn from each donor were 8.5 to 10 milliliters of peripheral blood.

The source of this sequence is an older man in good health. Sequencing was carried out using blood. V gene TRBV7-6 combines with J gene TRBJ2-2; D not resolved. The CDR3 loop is CASSAIGELFF. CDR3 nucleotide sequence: TGTGCCAGCAGCGCCATCGGGGAGCTGTTTTTT. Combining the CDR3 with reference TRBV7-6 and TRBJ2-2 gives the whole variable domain GAGVSQSPRYKVTKRGQDVALRCDPISGHVSLYWYRQALGQGPEFLTYFNYEAQQDKSGLPNDRFSAERPEGSISTLTIQRTEQRDSAMYRCASSAIGELFFGEGSRLTVL.